The 12 T cell receptor beta chains below come from one sample, sequenced in a study of blood T cells in healthy people across ages. A second about 6 to 12 cycle PCR used barcoded and J-beta primers. TCRdb independently ran MiXCR on the 5' RACE reads; one entry per CDR3 protein. Of 650,000 to 800,000 distinct CDR3 sequences in the sample, approximately 44% were seen once. Sequenced input: blood. The receptors were gathered from a man in his sixties in good health.

This clonotype has just a few counts. V usage is TRBV10-3 and J usage is TRBJ1-2, with 7 bases fitting TRBD1. Looked up from germline, CDR1 is ENHRY and CDR2 is SYGVKD. J gave up 6 bases and V 5 bases, and 6 bases lay outside the gene matches. This CDR3 is 13 amino acids long. The CDR3 spells CAISPSDRDGYTF. CDR3 DNA: TGTGCCATCAGTCCTTCTGACAGGGATGGCTACACCTTC.

This clonotype was recorded many times. The V and J genes are TRBV7-9 and TRBJ2-5; D tentatively reads TRBD1 or TRBD2 (5 bases each). The CDR3 covers 16 residues. V lost 1 base and J 4 bases, leaving 16 bases between the germline ends. CDR1 and CDR2 from the germline V gene are SEHNR and FQNEAQ (reference sequence). CDR3 in DNA: TGTGCCAGCAGCTTAGACCGGGACCCAGCCCGAGAGACCCAGTACTTC. Its protein product is CASSLDRDPARETQYF.

The chain joins TRBV12-3 or TRBV12-4 to TRBJ2-2, with D unclear. This CDR3 is built from 13 residues. Between the trimmed V and J ends, which lost 7 bases and 3 bases, there was a span of 9 bases. As DNA, the CDR3 is TGTGCCAGCAAACCAAGAGACACCGGGGAGCTGTTTTTT. Translated: CASKPRDTGELFF.

The chain joins TRBV11-3 to TRBJ2-3; D perhaps matches TRBD1 (7 bases). CDR3 size: 14 residues. Germline CDR1 SGHNT, CDR2 YENEEA. V was shortened by 4 bases and J by 9 bases, with 17 bases between the two germline ends. CDR3 loop: CASSSQSQGGTQYF. The DNA for the CDR3 is TGTGCCAGCAGCTCGCAATCCCAGGGGGGCACGCAGTATTTT.

The V and J genes are TRBV10-1 and TRBJ1-5; D is uncertain. Germline values: CDR1 WNHNN, CDR2 SYGVQD (reference sequence). The V and J ends lost 2 bases and 3 bases respectively, with 5 bases between them. The CDR3 is 13 amino acids. The CDR3 loop is CASSEGYNQPQHF. The CDR3, as DNA: TGCGCCAGCAGTGAGGGGTACAATCAGCCCCAGCATTTT.

This clonotype has a single count. DNA of the CDR3: TGTGCCTGGAGTGCGAGAGGGGAGCGGGGGCCAACTCAAGAGCAGTTCTTC. It translates to CAWSARGERGPTQEQFF. This chain connects TRBV30 to TRBJ2-1; 8 bases are a match to TRBD2. Germline CDR1 GTSNPN, CDR2 SVGIG (reference sequence). Trimming cost V 1 base and J 10 bases; bases outside gene matches: 18. The CDR3 has 17 residues.

This clonotype occurred a few times. V gene TRBV27 combines with J gene TRBJ2-6; a weak D match, TRBD2 (7 bases). V dropped 3 bases and J dropped 3 bases, with 12 bases sitting between them. Looked up from germline, CDR1 is MNHEY and CDR2 is SMNVEV (reference sequence). The CDR3 runs 16 residues. The CDR3 nucleotides are TGTGCCAGCAGTTTTGCGGGGGCACGTGGGGCCAACGTCCTGACTTTC. Encoded protein: CASSFAGARGANVLTF. The entire variable domain, with the rest obtained from reference TRBV27 and TRBJ2-6, is as follows: EAQVTQNPRYLITVTGKKLTVTCSQNMNHEYMSWYRQDPGLGLRQIYYSMNVEVTDKGDVPEGYKVSRKEKRNFPLILESPSPNQTSLYFCASSFAGARGANVLTFGAGSRLTVL.

This rearrangement joins TRBV3-1 to TRBJ1-3, with TRBD1 as a possible D gene (5 bases). CDR1 and CDR2 from the germline V gene are LGHDT and YNNKEL (reference sequence). There are 14 residues in the CDR3. V lost 6 bases to trimming and J lost 4 bases, with 13 bases between them. This chain's CDR3 is CASRSGLHGNTIYF. The CDR3 DNA is TGTGCCAGCAGGTCAGGGTTACACGGAAACACCATATATTTT.

V gene TRBV6-1 combines with J gene TRBJ2-5; possibly TRBD1 for D (6 bases). The J call may be incorrect, as the DNA end agrees better with TRBJ2-7. Per germline, CDR1 MNHNS and CDR2 SASEGT. The CDR3 is 16 amino acids. CDR3: CASSESQQGTQDEQYF. The CDR3, as DNA: TGTGCCAGCAGTGAAAGCCAACAGGGAACCCAGGACGAGCAGTACTTC.

This clonotype occurred a few times. V and J are TRBV12-3 or TRBV12-4 and TRBJ1-2; 9 bases fit TRBD1. V lost 6 bases and J lost 6; bases outside the gene matches: 8. This CDR3 region has 14 residues. The CDR3: CASSLSRTGDGYTF. In DNA form, the CDR3 reads TGTGCCAGCAGCCTTTCTCGGACAGGGGATGGCTACACCTTC.

The rearrangement joins TRBV6-5 to TRBJ1-5; tentative D call: TRBD1 (5 bases). The CDR3 is made up of 15 amino acids. Germline assignment: CDR1 MNHEY and CDR2 SVGAGI. V was pared by 8 bases and J by 1 base, with 15 bases between. The CDR3 region has the DNA TGTGCCAGCCGGGACCTCGGGGAAAGCAATCAGCCCCAGCATTTT. It specifies CASRDLGESNQPQHF.

The chain carries TRBV27 and TRBJ2-3; D ambiguous. CDR1 and CDR2 from the germline V gene are MNHEY and SMNVEV (reference sequence). Trimming removed 3 bases at V and 6 bases at J, with 13 bases between. This CDR3 contains 14 residues. The CDR3 DNA follows: TGTGCCAGCAGTTTCTCCCGACTGGTGGATACGCAGTATTTT. It encodes CASSFSRLVDTQYF.